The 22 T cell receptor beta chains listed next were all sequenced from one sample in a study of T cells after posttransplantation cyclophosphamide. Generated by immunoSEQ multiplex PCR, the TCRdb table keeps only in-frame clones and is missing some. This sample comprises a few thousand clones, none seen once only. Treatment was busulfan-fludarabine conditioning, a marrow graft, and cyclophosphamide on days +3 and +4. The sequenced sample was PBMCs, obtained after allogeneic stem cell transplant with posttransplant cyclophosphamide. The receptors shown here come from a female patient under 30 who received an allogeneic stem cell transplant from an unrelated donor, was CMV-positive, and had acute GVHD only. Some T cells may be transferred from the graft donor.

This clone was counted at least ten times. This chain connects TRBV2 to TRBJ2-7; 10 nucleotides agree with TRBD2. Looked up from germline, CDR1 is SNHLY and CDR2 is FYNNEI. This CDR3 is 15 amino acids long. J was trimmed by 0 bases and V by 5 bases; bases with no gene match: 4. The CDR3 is CASSRTSGTSYEQYF. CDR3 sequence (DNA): TGTGCCAGCAGTCGGACTAGCGGAACCTCCTACGAGCAGTACTTC.

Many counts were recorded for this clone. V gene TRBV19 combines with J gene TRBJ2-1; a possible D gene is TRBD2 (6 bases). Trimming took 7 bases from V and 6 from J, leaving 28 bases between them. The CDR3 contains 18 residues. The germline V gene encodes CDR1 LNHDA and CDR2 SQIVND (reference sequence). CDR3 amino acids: CASIPPVPIADIPNEQFF. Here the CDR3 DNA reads TGTGCCAGTATTCCCCCCGTCCCCATAGCGGATATCCCCAATGAGCAGTTCTTC. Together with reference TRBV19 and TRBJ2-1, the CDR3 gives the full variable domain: DGGITQSPKYLFRKEGQNVTLSCEQNLNHDAMYWYRQDPGQGLRLIYYSQIVNDFQKGDIAEGYSVSREKKESFPLTVTSAQKNPTAFYLCASIPPVPIADIPNEQFFGPGTRLTVL.

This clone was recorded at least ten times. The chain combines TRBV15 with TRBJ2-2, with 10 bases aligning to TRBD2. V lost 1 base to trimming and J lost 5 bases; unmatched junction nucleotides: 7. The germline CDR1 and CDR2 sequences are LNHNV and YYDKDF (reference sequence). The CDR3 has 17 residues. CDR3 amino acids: CATSRGGSGRPTGELFF. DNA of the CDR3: TGTGCCACCAGCAGAGGGGGTAGCGGGAGGCCAACCGGGGAGCTGTTTTTT.

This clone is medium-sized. Here the CDR3 reads CATGTGLTVEAFF. Here the CDR3 DNA reads TGTGCCACCGGGACAGGGCTGACAGTCGAAGCTTTCTTT. This sequence joins TRBV2 and TRBJ1-1, with TRBD1 matching over 9 bases. J lost 8 bases, V lost 10 bases, and 11 bases had no gene match. Germline V gene data show CDR1 as SNHLY and CDR2 as FYNNEI. The CDR3 has 13 residues.

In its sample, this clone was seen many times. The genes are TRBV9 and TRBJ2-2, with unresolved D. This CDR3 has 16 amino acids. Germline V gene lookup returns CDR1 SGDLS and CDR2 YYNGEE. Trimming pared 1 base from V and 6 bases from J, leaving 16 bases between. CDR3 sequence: CASSVFDRLGSGELFF. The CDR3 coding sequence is TGTGCCAGCAGCGTATTTGATCGGTTGGGCTCCGGGGAGCTGTTTTTT. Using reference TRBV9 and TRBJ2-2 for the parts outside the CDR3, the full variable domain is DSGVTQTPKHLITATGQRVTLRCSPRSGDLSVYWYQQSLDQGLQFLIQYYNGEERAKGNILERFSAQQFPDLHSELNLSSLELGDSALYFCASSVFDRLGSGELFFGEGSRLTVL.

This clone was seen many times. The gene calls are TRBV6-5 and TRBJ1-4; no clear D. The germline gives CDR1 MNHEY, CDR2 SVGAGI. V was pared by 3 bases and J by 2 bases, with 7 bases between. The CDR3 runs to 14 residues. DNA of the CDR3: TGTGCCAGCAGTTATATCGTGACTAATGAAAAACTGTTTTTT. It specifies CASSYIVTNEKLFF.

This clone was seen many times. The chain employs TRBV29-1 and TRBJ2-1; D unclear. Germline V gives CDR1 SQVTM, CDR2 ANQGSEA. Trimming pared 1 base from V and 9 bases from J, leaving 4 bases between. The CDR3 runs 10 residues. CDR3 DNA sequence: TGCAGCGTTGAAGCAGGTGAGCAGTTCTTC. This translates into CSVEAGEQFF.

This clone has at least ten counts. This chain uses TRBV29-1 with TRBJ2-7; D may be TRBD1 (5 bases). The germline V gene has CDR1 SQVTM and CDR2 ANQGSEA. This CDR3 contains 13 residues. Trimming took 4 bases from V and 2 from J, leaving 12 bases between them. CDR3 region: CSVVRQGTYEQYF. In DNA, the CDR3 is TGCAGCGTTGTTCGGCAGGGTACCTACGAGCAGTACTTC.

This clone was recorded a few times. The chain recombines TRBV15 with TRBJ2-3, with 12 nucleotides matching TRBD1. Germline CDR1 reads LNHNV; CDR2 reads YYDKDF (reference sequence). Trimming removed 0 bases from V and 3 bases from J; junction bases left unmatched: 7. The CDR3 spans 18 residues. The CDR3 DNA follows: TGTGCCACCAGCAGAGATCCCCGGGACAGGGGGCATACAGATACGCAGTATTTT. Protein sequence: CATSRDPRDRGHTDTQYF.

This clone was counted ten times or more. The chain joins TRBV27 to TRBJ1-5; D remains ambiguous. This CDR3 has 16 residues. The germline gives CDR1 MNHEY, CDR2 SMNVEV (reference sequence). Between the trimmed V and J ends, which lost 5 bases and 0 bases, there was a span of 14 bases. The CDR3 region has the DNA TGTGCCAGCAGTGCTTTTGCAGGCTATAGCAATCAGCCCCAGCATTTT. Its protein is CASSAFAGYSNQPQHF.

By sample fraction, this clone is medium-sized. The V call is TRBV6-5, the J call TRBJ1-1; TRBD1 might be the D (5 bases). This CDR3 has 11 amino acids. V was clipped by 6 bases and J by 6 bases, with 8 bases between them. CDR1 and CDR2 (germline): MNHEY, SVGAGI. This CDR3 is CASRKGAEAFF. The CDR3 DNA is TGTGCCAGCAGAAAAGGGGCTGAAGCTTTCTTT.

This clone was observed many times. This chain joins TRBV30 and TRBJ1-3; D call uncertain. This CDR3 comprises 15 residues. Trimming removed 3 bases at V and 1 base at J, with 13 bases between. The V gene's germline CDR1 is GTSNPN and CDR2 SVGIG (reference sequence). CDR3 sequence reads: CAWRPLAFSGNTIYF. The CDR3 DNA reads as TGTGCCTGGAGGCCGTTGGCTTTTTCTGGAAACACCATATATTTT.

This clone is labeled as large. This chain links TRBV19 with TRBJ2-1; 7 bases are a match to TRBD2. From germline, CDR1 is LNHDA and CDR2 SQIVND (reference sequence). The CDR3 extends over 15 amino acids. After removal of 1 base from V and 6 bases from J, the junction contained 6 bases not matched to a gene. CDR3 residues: CASSIVAGAINEQFF. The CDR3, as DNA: TGTGCCAGTAGTATAGTGGCGGGAGCGATCAATGAGCAGTTCTTC.

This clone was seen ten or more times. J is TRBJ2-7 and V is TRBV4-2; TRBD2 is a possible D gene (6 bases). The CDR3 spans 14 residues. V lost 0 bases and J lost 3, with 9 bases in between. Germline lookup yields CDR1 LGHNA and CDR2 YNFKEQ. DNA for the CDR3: TGTGCCAGCAGCCAAGATGGGACTGGCTACGAGCAGTACTTC. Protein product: CASSQDGTGYEQYF.

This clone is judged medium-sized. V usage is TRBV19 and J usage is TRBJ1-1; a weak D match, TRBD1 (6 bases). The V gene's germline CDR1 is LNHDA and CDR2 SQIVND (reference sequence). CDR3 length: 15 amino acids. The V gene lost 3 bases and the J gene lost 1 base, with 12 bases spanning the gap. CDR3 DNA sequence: TGTGCCAGTAGTATCTTGGACAGCAAGAACACTGAAGCTTTCTTT. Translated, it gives CASSILDSKNTEAFF.

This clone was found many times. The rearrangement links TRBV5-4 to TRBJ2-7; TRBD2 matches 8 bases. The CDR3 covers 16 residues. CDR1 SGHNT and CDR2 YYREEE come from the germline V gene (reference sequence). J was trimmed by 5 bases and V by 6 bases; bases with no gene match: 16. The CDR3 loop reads CASTPGAGGFIDEQYF. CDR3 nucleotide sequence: TGTGCCAGCACCCCGGGGGCGGGAGGATTTATCGACGAGCAGTACTTC. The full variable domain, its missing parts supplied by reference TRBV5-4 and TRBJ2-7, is ETGVTQSPTHLIKTRGQQVTLRCSSQSGHNTVSWYQQALGQGPQFIFQYYREEENGRGNFPPRFSGLQFPNYSSELNVNALELDDSALYLCASTPGAGGFIDEQYFGPGTRLTVT.

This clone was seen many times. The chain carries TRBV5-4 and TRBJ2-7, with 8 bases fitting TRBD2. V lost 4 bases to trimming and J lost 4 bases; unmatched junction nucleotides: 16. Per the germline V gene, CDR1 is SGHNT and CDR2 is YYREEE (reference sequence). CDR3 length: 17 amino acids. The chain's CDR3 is CASSAQGGAGEGYEQYF. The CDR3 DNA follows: TGTGCCAGCAGCGCCCAAGGAGGAGCGGGAGAGGGGTACGAGCAGTACTTC.

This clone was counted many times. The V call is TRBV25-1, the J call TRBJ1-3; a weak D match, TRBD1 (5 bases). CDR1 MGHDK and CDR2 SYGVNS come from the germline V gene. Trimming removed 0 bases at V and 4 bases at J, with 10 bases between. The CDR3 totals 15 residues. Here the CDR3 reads CASSEYQGVGNTIYF. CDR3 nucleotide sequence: TGTGCCAGCAGTGAATATCAAGGGGTAGGAAACACCATATATTTT.

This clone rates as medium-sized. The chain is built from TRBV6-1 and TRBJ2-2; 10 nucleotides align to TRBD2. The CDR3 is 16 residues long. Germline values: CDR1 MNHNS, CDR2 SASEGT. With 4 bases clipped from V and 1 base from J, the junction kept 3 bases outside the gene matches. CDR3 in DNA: TGTGCCAGCAGTGCTCGGACTAGCGGGAACACCGGGGAGCTGTTTTTT. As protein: CASSARTSGNTGELFF.

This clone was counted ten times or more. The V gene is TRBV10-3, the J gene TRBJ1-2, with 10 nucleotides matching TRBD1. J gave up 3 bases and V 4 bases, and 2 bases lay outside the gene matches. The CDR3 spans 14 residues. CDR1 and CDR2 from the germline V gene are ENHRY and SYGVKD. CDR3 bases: TGTGCCATCAGTGTGACAGGGGGCGACTATGGCTACACCTTC. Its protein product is CAISVTGGDYGYTF.

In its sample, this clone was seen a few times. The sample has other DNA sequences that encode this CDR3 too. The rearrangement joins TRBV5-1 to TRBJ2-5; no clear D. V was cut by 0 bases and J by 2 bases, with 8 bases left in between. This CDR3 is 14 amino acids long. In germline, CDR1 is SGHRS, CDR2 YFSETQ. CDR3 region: CASSLGGVQETQYF. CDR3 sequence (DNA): TGCGCCAGCAGCTTGGGAGGAGTTCAAGAGACCCAGTACTTC.

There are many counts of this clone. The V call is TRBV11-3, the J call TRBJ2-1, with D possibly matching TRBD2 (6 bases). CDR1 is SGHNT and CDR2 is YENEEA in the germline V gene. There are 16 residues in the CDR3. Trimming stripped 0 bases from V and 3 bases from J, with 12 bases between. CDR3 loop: CASSLDGGGIYNEQFF. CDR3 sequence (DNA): TGTGCCAGCAGCTTAGATGGTGGCGGGATCTACAATGAGCAGTTCTTC.